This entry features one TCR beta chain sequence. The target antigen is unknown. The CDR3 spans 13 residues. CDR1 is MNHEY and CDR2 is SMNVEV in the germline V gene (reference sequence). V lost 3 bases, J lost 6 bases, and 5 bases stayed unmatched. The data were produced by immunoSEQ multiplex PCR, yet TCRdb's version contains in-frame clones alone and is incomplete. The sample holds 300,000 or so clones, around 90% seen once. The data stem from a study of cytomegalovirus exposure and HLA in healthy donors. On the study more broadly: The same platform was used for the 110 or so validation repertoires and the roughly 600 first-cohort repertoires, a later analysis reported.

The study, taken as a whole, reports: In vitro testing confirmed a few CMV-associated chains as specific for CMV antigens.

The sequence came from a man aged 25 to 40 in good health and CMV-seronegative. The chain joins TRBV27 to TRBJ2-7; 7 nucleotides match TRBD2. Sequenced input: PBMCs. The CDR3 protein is CASSFPGGREQYF. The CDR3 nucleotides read TGTGCCAGCAGTTTTCCGGGGGGTCGCGAGCAGTACTTC.